This is a list of T cell receptor beta chains from one sample in a study of T cell changes during pregnancy in multiple sclerosis. The protocol was immunoSEQ multiplex PCR, while the TCRdb copy is restricted to in-frame clones and leaves out a portion. The sample records about 62,000 clones, roughly 87% being singletons. The specimen comprised peripheral blood, sampled in the first trimester of pregnancy. These TCRs come from a female donor with multiple sclerosis, enrolled in a pregnancy study. CDR3s include the opening cysteine and the closing phenylalanine or tryptophan. D genes are given only for firm matches. A row's size may be missing; if present it is once, few, many or a size class.

j_gene: TRBJ2-5
d_gene: .
len: 16
v_gene: TRBV7-9
abundance: .
CDR3nt: TGTGCCAGCAGCTGGCAGGGGTGGCCAGTACAAGAGACCCAGTACTTC
CDR3aa: CASSWQGWPVQETQYF

j_gene: TRBJ2-5
d_gene: TRBD1
len: 14
v_gene: TRBV5-4
abundance: .
CDR3nt: TGTGCCAGCAGCTTGGAGCAGGGGGAAGAGACCCAGTACTTC
CDR3aa: CASSLEQGEETQYF

j_gene: TRBJ2-5
d_gene: .
len: 11
v_gene: TRBV18
abundance: .
CDR3nt: TGTGCCAGCTCCCCCGGGTGGACCCAGTACTTC
CDR3aa: CASSPGWTQYF

j_gene: TRBJ1-1
d_gene: .
len: 13
v_gene: TRBV7-2
abundance: .
CDR3nt: TGTGCCAGCAGCTTAGGGCTTTCCACTGAAGCTTTCTTT
CDR3aa: CASSLGLSTEAFF

j_gene: TRBJ2-7
d_gene: TRBD1
len: 15
v_gene: TRBV7-6
abundance: once
CDR3nt: TGTGCCAGCAGCTCAGGACAGGGTAATTTTTACGAGCAGTACTTC
CDR3aa: CASSSGQGNFYEQYF

j_gene: TRBJ1-2
d_gene: .
len: 15
v_gene: TRBV28
abundance: .
CDR3nt: TGTGCCAGCAGTTTATGGGTAACAGGGAACTATGGCTACACCTTC
CDR3aa: CASSLWVTGNYGYTF

j_gene: TRBJ1-1
d_gene: .
len: 17
v_gene: TRBV7-6
abundance: .
CDR3nt: TGTGCCAGCAGCTTAGGTCCACAGGGATTGGGTAACACTGAAGCTTTCTTT
CDR3aa: CASSLGPQGLGNTEAFF

j_gene: TRBJ1-5
d_gene: .
len: 15
v_gene: TRBV19
abundance: .
CDR3nt: TGTGCCAGTAGTAAAACAGAGCATAGCAATCAGCCCCAGCATTTT
CDR3aa: CASSKTEHSNQPQHF

j_gene: TRBJ1-1
d_gene: .
len: 14
v_gene: TRBV7-9
abundance: .
CDR3nt: TGTGCCAGCAGCTTAGCAGGGGTGAACACTGAAGCTTTCTTT
CDR3aa: CASSLAGVNTEAFF

j_gene: TRBJ2-7
d_gene: TRBD1
len: 15
v_gene: TRBV7-9
abundance: .
CDR3nt: TGTGCCAGCAGCTCCCTTGGACAGGGGAACTACGAGCAGTACTTC
CDR3aa: CASSSLGQGNYEQYF

j_gene: TRBJ2-5
d_gene: TRBD1
len: 14
v_gene: TRBV10-3
abundance: .
CDR3nt: TGTGCCATCAGAAATGGACAGGGACAAGAGACCCAGTACTTC
CDR3aa: CAIRNGQGQETQYF

j_gene: TRBJ1-1
d_gene: .
len: 13
v_gene: TRBV25-1
abundance: .
CDR3nt: TGTGCCAGCAGTGATTCGAAAGCCATTGAGTCTTTCTTT
CDR3aa: CASSDSKAIESFF

j_gene: TRBJ2-1
d_gene: .
len: 11
v_gene: TRBV6-5
abundance: .
CDR3nt: TGTGCCAGCCACACGGAGAATGAGCAGTTCTTC
CDR3aa: CASHTENEQFF

j_gene: TRBJ2-6
d_gene: .
len: 17
v_gene: TRBV10-1
abundance: .
CDR3nt: TGCGCCAGCAGTGAGGGACAGCCTGACTCTGGGGCCAACGTCCTGACTTTC
CDR3aa: CASSEGQPDSGANVLTF

j_gene: TRBJ1-1
d_gene: .
len: 15
v_gene: TRBV19
abundance: many
CDR3nt: TGTGCCAGTAGTATATCCCAGGGGAAGGCCACTGAAGCTTTCTTT
CDR3aa: CASSISQGKATEAFF

j_gene: TRBJ1-2
d_gene: .
len: 14
v_gene: TRBV2
abundance: .
CDR3nt: TGTGCCATCCGGACAGTGAGGGGTCGTAATGGCTACACCTTC
CDR3aa: CAIRTVRGRNGYTF

j_gene: TRBJ1-6
d_gene: .
len: 15
v_gene: TRBV5-1
abundance: .
CDR3nt: TGCGCCAGCAGCTTGAGCGGGGCAGCAAATTCACCCCTCCACTTT
CDR3aa: CASSLSGAANSPLHF

j_gene: TRBJ2-5
d_gene: .
len: 13
v_gene: TRBV10-1
abundance: .
CDR3nt: TGCGCCAGCAGTGAGAGGGGGTGGGTGACCCAGTACTTC
CDR3aa: CASSERGWVTQYF